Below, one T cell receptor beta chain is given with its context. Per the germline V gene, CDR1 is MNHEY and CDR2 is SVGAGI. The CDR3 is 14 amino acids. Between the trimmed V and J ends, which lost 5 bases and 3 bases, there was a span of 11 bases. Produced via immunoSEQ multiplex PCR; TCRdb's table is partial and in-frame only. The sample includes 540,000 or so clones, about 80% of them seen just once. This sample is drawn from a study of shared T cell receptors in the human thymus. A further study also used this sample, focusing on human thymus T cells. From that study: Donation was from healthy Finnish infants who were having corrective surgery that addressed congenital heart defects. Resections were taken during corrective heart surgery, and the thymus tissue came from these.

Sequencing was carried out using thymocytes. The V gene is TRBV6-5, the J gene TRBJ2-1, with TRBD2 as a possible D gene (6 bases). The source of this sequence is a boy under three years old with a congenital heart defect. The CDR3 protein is CASSHRRDYNEQFF. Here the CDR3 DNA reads TGTGCCAGCAGTCACAGGCGGGACTACAATGAGCAGTTCTTC.